The rows below give T cell receptor beta chains drawn from one sample of a study of regulatory T cells in long-lasting Graves disease. TCRdb reprocessed the multiplex PCR reads with MiXCR, giving one entry per CDR3 protein. The repertoire consists of more than 650,000 distinct CDR3 sequences, with 25% to 35% occurring once and the leading ten covering roughly 40%. The source material was peripheral blood mononuclear cells (PBMCs), sampled when the disease was refractory, from a patient treated with antithyroid drugs. The origin of the receptors is a female donor with Graves disease. Each CDR3 is given with its conserved first and last residue. D genes are given only for firm matches. Rows give clone size only sometimes, using once, few, many, or a class for an expanded clone.

V gene	J gene	clone size	D gene	CDR3 DNA	CDR3 protein
TRBV6-1	TRBJ1-5	few	-	TGTGCCAGCAGTCGGGGAGGTCAGCCCCAGCATTTT	CASSRGGQPQHF
TRBV10-1	TRBJ2-7	-	TRBD2	TGCGCCAGCAGTGAGAATCCTAGCGGGAGAGACGAGCAGTACTTC	CASSENPSGRDEQYF
TRBV20-1	TRBJ1-1	few	-	TGCAGTGCTAGCCAAACACAAGTTGAAGCTTTCTTT	CSASQTQVEAFF
TRBV7-6	TRBJ1-1	few	TRBD1	TGTGCCAGCAGCTTAATACAGGGGGCGGGAGCTGAAGCTTTCTTT	CASSLIQGAGAEAFF
TRBV7-9	TRBJ1-2	-	TRBD1	TGTGCCAGCAGCTTAGAACAGGGGGCGCTTCATGGCTACACCTTC	CASSLEQGALHGYTF
TRBV11-2	TRBJ2-3	-	-	TGTGCCAGCAGCTTAGAGGGTCCGCCGGGAGATACGCAGTATTTT	CASSLEGPPGDTQYF
TRBV7-3	TRBJ2-2	-	-	TGTGCCAGCAGCTTAACGCTGTCTTCAAAGGAGGAGCTGTTTTTT	CASSLTLSSKEELFF
TRBV28	TRBJ1-5	many	TRBD1	TGTGCCAGCACCTCGGACAGGCTTAACAATCAGCCCCAGCATTTT	CASTSDRLNNQPQHF
TRBV6-2/TRBV6-3	TRBJ1-4	few	-	TGTGCCAGCAGTTACGTTCGGACCGCTAATGAAAAACTGTTTTTT	CASSYVRTANEKLFF
TRBV10-3	TRBJ2-7	-	-	TGTGCCATCAGTGACAAACGAGGAGGTGCTTCCTACGAGCAGTACTTC	CAISDKRGGASYEQYF
TRBV7-2	TRBJ2-3	-	TRBD2	TGTGCCAGCACCGTCAAACCCCACCTACGGCGGGAGAGCACAGATACGCAGTATTTT	CASTVKPHLRRESTDTQYF
TRBV7-6	TRBJ1-2	-	TRBD1	TGTGCCAGCAGCTTCGCCGGACAGGGAGACGGCTACACCTTC	CASSFAGQGDGYTF
TRBV20-1	TRBJ2-5	-	TRBD1	TGCAGTGCTCATGCAGGACAGGGGCTGTTAAGGCAAGAGACCCAGTACTTC	CSAHAGQGLLRQETQYF
TRBV5-1	TRBJ1-1	-	TRBD1	TGCGCCAGCAAATGGACAGGGGGCGAGGGCACTGAAGCTTTCTTT	CASKWTGGEGTEAFF
TRBV20-1	TRBJ1-1	-	TRBD1	TGCAAGGGGACAGGGGACGTGAACACTGAAGCTTTCTTT	CKGTGDVNTEAFF
TRBV11-2	TRBJ1-1	-	-	TGTGCCAGCAGCCCTGGACAGCTATCTATGAACACTGAAGCTTTCTTT	CASSPGQLSMNTEAFF
TRBV6-5	TRBJ2-7	few	-	TGTGCCAGCAGTTCACTGGATAGCGGTTCCTACGAGCAGTACTTC	CASSSLDSGSYEQYF
TRBV5-1	TRBJ2-7	few	TRBD2	TGCGCCAGCAGCCTAGCGGGATCGTCTCTCGAGCAGTACTTC	CASSLAGSSLEQYF
TRBV2	TRBJ1-4	many	TRBD1	TGTGCCAGCACTTCCGACAGGGTAATCCTCGGAAAACTGTTTTTT	CASTSDRVILGKLFF
TRBV6-1	TRBJ1-5	-	TRBD1	TGTGCCAGCAGGGGACAGGGCTTGAGGGGTGGCGGGTTTGGCAATCAGCCCCAGCATTTT	CASRGQGLRGGGFGNQPQHF
TRBV18	TRBJ2-1	-	TRBD1	TGTGCCAGCCGCGGACAGGAGAGCTCCTACAATGAGCAGTTCTTC	CASRGQESSYNEQFF
TRBV9	TRBJ1-2	many	-	TGTGCCAGCAGCGTAGAGGGAGGGATGGGCTATGGCTACACCTTC	CASSVEGGMGYGYTF
TRBV4-1	TRBJ2-7	-	-	TGCGCCAGCAGCCAAGATACCGGCGGGAACAGGGGCTACGAGCAGTACTTC	CASSQDTGGNRGYEQYF
TRBV20-1	TRBJ1-1	few	TRBD1	TGCAGTGCTAAACAGGGGGCGCTGGGGAACACTGAAGCTTTCTTT	CSAKQGALGNTEAFF
TRBV2	TRBJ2-5	many	-	TGTGCCATCCTTAATGGTGTCGTCCAAGAGACCCAGTACTTC	CAILNGVVQETQYF
TRBV5-5	TRBJ1-1	few	TRBD1	TGTGCCAGCAGCTTCTCCAGACAGGGCTTGGGGAACACTGAAGCTTTCTTT	CASSFSRQGLGNTEAFF